This TCR beta chain was sequenced during a study of T-cell reconstitution after alpha-beta-depleted transplantation in children. The germline CDR1 and CDR2 sequences are SGHRS and YFSETQ. The CDR3 extends over 15 amino acids. The V and J ends lost 6 bases and 5 bases respectively, with 20 bases between them. The TCRbeta library incorporated unique molecular identifiers. TCRdb reprocessed the PCR reads via MiXCR and lists one record per CDR3 protein. The data hold roughly 70,000 distinct CDR3 sequences, with 4% to 5% observed a single time. In its sample, this clonotype was seen many times. What it recognizes is unknown. Broader study findings: There were some patients whose high TCRbeta diversity at day 60 came from surviving recipient T cells and thymic progenitors. Alpha-beta T cells about two months after transplant reportedly derived from several hundred expanded graft clones.

The sequence derives from a boy under two years old who had a stem cell transplant for acute myeloid leukemia, so the T cells may come from the graft donor. The genes are TRBV5-1 and TRBJ2-5; maybe TRBD2 (5 bases). Source: PBMCs, mostly from graft donor cells, taken 180 days after TCRalphabeta/CD19-depleted stem cell transplant. The CDR3 nucleotides read TGCGCCAGCATTCCTCATGAGGGCAGCAGGGAGACCCAGTACTTC. Protein: CASIPHEGSRETQYF.